This T cell receptor beta chain comes out of a study of T cell repertoires in cytomegalovirus infection. Study summary: Indications came from public TCR beta signatures; they pointed to CMV infection and to a matching HLA type.

TCRdb ran MiXCR on the reads and lists one entry per CDR3 protein. Of 300,000 to 400,000 distinct CDR3 sequences detected, about 25% appear once; the ten largest clones hold 10% to 15%. The germline V gene encodes CDR1 LNHDA and CDR2 SQIVND (reference sequence). The CDR3 contains 14 residues. Trimming at V came to 7 bases and at J to 6 bases, leaving 6 bases not matched to a gene. Worth noting for this clonotype: Its antigen remains unidentified.

The chain links TRBV19 to TRBJ1-5; 10 nucleotides match TRBD1. This receptor was taken from a human donor in good health (CMV status not recorded). Some clones in this sample may be carry-over from other donors' samples. The input for sequencing was cultured PBMCs, taken from culture after CMV antigen stimulation. The DNA of the CDR3 is TGTGCCAGTACCCGGACAGGGGGTCCTCAGCCCCAGCATTTT. The encoded protein is CASTRTGGPQPQHF.